This T cell receptor (beta chain) was obtained from a study of blood T cell repertoires in COVID-19. Overall study context: Spain, Italy and the United States supplied samples that represented acute and convalescent COVID-19.

This clone was seen just once. Germline trimming cut 2 bases from V and 5 bases from J; bases unmatched to any gene: 9. The CDR3 runs to 15 residues. CDR1 and CDR2 (germline): SEHNR, FQNEAQ (reference sequence). Profiled with immunoSEQ multiplex PCR; TCRdb holds only in-frame clones, not every one. The repertoire has more than 250,000 clones, approximately 84% of them found once; the top ten carry approximately 9%. The chain uses TRBV7-9 and TRBJ2-7, with TRBD1 identical over 7 bases. Sequenced: peripheral blood. The receptor was derived from a human donor in a cohort sampled during active COVID-19. CDR3 amino acids: CASSLRGGNQDEQYF. The CDR3, as DNA: TGTGCCAGCAGCTTAAGAGGGGGCAACCAGGACGAGCAGTACTTC.